Shown below are 10 T cell receptor beta chains from a single sample sequenced in a study of identical twins. TCRdb re-derived calls from the 5' RACE reads in MiXCR, one entry per CDR3 protein. The sample has 450,000 or so distinct CDR3 sequences; 13% to 15% are singletons. This sample was shared with a second study, whose subject was yellow fever vaccine responses in identical twins.

Sample: CD4+ T cells sorted from blood. The receptors stem from a woman aged 18-30 years in good health.

A few counts support this clonotype. This rearrangement joins TRBV12-3 or TRBV12-4 to TRBJ2-1, with D possibly TRBD1 on 6 matching bases. Trimming stripped 6 bases from V and 5 bases from J, with 17 bases between. This CDR3 has 15 residues. The CDR3 protein is CASSPYRGGNNEQFF. The CDR3 DNA reads TGTGCCAGCAGCCCGTATCGAGGGGGAAACAATGAGCAGTTCTTC.

This chain uses TRBV20-1 with TRBJ2-1, with 11 nucleotides matching TRBD2. After removal of 4 bases from V and 0 bases from J, the junction contained 8 bases not matched to a gene. The CDR3 length is 17 residues. From germline, CDR1 is DFQATT and CDR2 SNEGSKA (reference sequence). The CDR3 DNA sequence: TGCAGTGCTATTGTTAGCGGGAGGGCCGGCTCCTACAATGAGCAGTTCTTC. It is translated as CSAIVSGRAGSYNEQFF.

This clonotype was counted at least ten times. This sequence joins TRBV29-1 and TRBJ1-2; TRBD1 is a possible D gene (5 bases). Trimming shortened V by 4 bases and J by 8 bases, and 20 bases separated the two germline ends. CDR3 length equals 14 residues. Germline values: CDR1 SQVTM, CDR2 ANQGSEA. CDR3 coding DNA: TGCAGCGTTGGGTTCCCCCAGGGAGGGAACGGCTACACCTTC. Amino acids: CSVGFPQGGNGYTF.

V usage is TRBV12-3 or TRBV12-4 and J usage is TRBJ2-7, with TRBD1 matching 7 bases. V dropped 6 bases and J dropped 5; count of bases not matched to a gene: 4. This CDR3 comprises 12 residues. The CDR3 protein is CASRDRVHEQYF. The CDR3 coding sequence is TGTGCCAGCAGAGACAGGGTCCACGAGCAGTACTTC.

The genes are TRBV20-1 and TRBJ2-1; 9 positions match TRBD2. This CDR3 has 18 residues. J lost 7 bases, V lost 1 base, and 17 bases had no gene match. Per the germline V gene, CDR1 is DFQATT and CDR2 is SNEGSKA (reference sequence). The CDR3 DNA follows: TGCAGTGCTAGAGTGTCGGATACGGCTAGCGGGAAGTGGAATGAGCAGTTCTTC. It translates to CSARVSDTASGKWNEQFF.

The table lists this clonotype with a few counts. The V gene is TRBV9, the J gene TRBJ2-7, with 7 bases lining up with TRBD2. CDR3 length: 16 amino acids. Germline trimming cut 0 bases from V and 2 bases from J; bases unmatched to any gene: 8. Per germline, CDR1 SGDLS and CDR2 YYNGEE. As DNA, the CDR3 is TGTGCCAGCAGCGTAGAATTGCTAGCGGTACCCTACGAGCAGTACTTC. The encoded protein is CASSVELLAVPYEQYF.

The rearrangement joins TRBV6-4 to TRBJ1-2; TRBD1 agrees at 7 bases. The J segment lost 7 bases and the V segment lost 6 bases, leaving 8 bases of the junction unmatched. This CDR3 is 13 amino acids long. Looked up from germline, CDR1 is MRHNA and CDR2 is SNTAGT. Here the CDR3 DNA reads TGTGCCAGCAGCCACGACAGGGCGGGTGGCTACACCTTC. Its translation: CASSHDRAGGYTF.

V and J are TRBV6-5 and TRBJ2-3; no firm D call. Trimming shortened V by 0 bases and J by 0 bases, and 7 bases separated the two germline ends. Germline values: CDR1 MNHEY, CDR2 SVGAGI. The CDR3 extends over 15 amino acids. CDR3 residues: CASSYSMTSTDTQYF. The DNA for the CDR3 is TGTGCCAGCAGTTACTCGATGACTAGCACAGATACGCAGTATTTT.

This sequence joins TRBV20-1 and TRBJ2-3; TRBD2 matches 8 bases. CDR1 is DFQATT, CDR2 SNEGSKA, per germline (reference sequence). V lost 3 bases and J lost 4; bases outside the gene matches: 12. The CDR3 runs 16 residues. The CDR3 DNA is TGCAGTGCTAGTCGGGGCAGCGGGGGTTACGCAGATACGCAGTATTTT. Protein product: CSASRGSGGYADTQYF.

This clonotype was picked up a small number of times. The gene calls are TRBV12-3 or TRBV12-4 and TRBJ2-7; a possible D gene is TRBD1 (6 bases). This CDR3 has 13 residues. The V end lost 7 bases, the J end lost 6 bases, and 16 bases lay between the germline ends. The DNA for the CDR3 is TGTGCCAGCACCCGGGACATTTTGGCCGAGCAGTACTTC. It yields the protein CASTRDILAEQYF.